This TCR beta chain was captured in a study of blood T cell repertoires in COVID-19. Looking at the study overall: Material from acute and convalescent COVID-19 was sourced from the United States, Italy and Spain. From T cells, B-cell-depleted T cells, or PBMCs came the material, which was cDNA or gDNA.

In the authors' methods: Counts of nucleated cells, estimated from reference gene primer amplification, were obtained. Measured with immunoSEQ multiplex PCR; TCRdb has only the in-frame clones, and not every one. Clonal size and the V and J genes are those of that table, whereas D and trimming came from the DNA. The sample lists 80,000 to 95,000 clones, roughly 90% occurring once. Specimen: peripheral blood. This TCR was recovered from a woman aged 45-60 years with active or convalescent COVID-19.

The CDR3 loop is CASSPGAGTMGYTF. The CDR3 nucleotides are TGTGCCAGCAGTCCGGGAGCAGGTACTATGGGCTACACCTTC. The chain joins TRBV27 to TRBJ1-2, with unresolved D. Germline assignment: CDR1 MNHEY and CDR2 SMNVEV (reference sequence). The CDR3 length is 14 residues. Between the trimmed V and J ends, which lost 5 bases and 8 bases, there was a span of 18 bases.